These 25 T cell receptor beta chains came from one sample sequenced in a study of a mutant IDH1 vaccine in newly diagnosed glioma. Measured with immunoSEQ multiplex PCR; TCRdb has only the in-frame clones, and not every one. The table shows about 82,000 clones, with about 82% occurring only once. No antigens are known for them. Noted time point: week 23, last vaccination. Doses of 300 ug of mutant IDH1 20-mer peptide were given with topical imiquimod. The specimen was PBMCs, collected from a glioma patient whose treatment included an IDH1 peptide vaccine. The receptors were sampled from a man aged 25 to 40 with glioma. Some clones in this sample may be carry-over from other donors' samples.

In the case of this clone: This may be a read error: a much more frequent sequence differs by one nucleotide. This likely comes from a read error, as the CDR3 has no conserved phenylalanine or tryptophan at its end. This chain uses TRBV14 with TRBJ2-2, with 13 bases that match TRBD2. The junction had 6 bases not matched to a gene; V was cut back by 0 bases and J by 5 bases. Germline CDR1 SGHDN, CDR2 FVKESK. The CDR3 loop spans 18 amino acids. CDR3 nucleotide sequence: TGTGCCAGCAGCCAAGAACAGCGGACTAGCGGGGGAACCGGGGAGCTGTTTTTA. Translated: CASSQEQRTSGGTGELFL.

The V gene is TRBV6-6, the J gene TRBJ2-1; D possibly matches TRBD1 or TRBD2 (5 bases each). Germline CDR1 and CDR2: MNHNY and SVGAGI (reference sequence). The CDR3 has 13 amino acids. Trimming removed 1 base from V and 7 bases from J, with 8 bases in between. DNA of the CDR3: TGTGCCAGCAGTTACTGGGACCTTAATGAGCAGTTCTTC. Protein product: CASSYWDLNEQFF.

This chain connects TRBV15 to TRBJ2-5, with D perhaps assigned TRBD1 or TRBD2 (6 bases each). The CDR3 spans 15 residues. Trimming shortened V by 0 bases and J by 6 bases, and 14 bases separated the two germline ends. Germline CDR1 LNHNV, CDR2 YYDKDF (reference sequence). In DNA form, the CDR3 reads TGTGCCACCAGCAGAGATATGGGGGGCATGAAGACCCAGTACTTC. Its translation is CATSRDMGGMKTQYF.

The chain recombines TRBV5-1 with TRBJ2-7; the D is unclear. Per the germline V gene, CDR1 is SGHRS and CDR2 is YFSETQ. CDR3 length: 14 amino acids. With 0 bases removed from V and 2 bases from J, the gap between germline ends came to 9 bases. The CDR3 nucleotides read TGCGCCAGCAGCTTGGGGGCCGGCCCCTACGAGCAGTACTTC. Residues: CASSLGAGPYEQYF.

The chain couples TRBV6-6 to TRBJ1-2; TRBD1 matches 8 bases. This CDR3 is built from 14 residues. Germline lookup yields CDR1 MNHNY and CDR2 SVGAGI (reference sequence). With V trimmed by 7 bases and J by 7 bases, 11 bases remained unmatched. CDR3 residues: CASIDFRGQGGYTF. Written as DNA, the CDR3 is TGTGCCAGCATCGACTTCAGGGGGCAAGGTGGCTACACCTTC.

The rearrangement joins TRBV4-3 to TRBJ1-2; 7 bases agree with TRBD1. The CDR3 is 14 amino acids. Germline V gene lookup returns CDR1 LGHNA and CDR2 YSLEER. Germline trimming cut 4 bases from V and 6 bases from J; bases unmatched to any gene: 8. The CDR3 region is CASSLNEGAHGYTF. CDR3 bases: TGCGCCAGCAGCCTAAACGAGGGGGCGCATGGCTACACCTTC.

V usage is TRBV7-9 and J usage is TRBJ1-2; D gene unclear. Between the trimmed V and J ends, which lost 5 bases and 2 bases, there was a span of 12 bases. The CDR3 has 14 residues. Germline V gene sequence: CDR1 SEHNR, CDR2 FQNEAQ (reference sequence). CDR3 nucleotide sequence: TGTGCCAGCAGCCCAAACGCTCTCAACTATGGCTACACCTTC. As protein: CASSPNALNYGYTF.

By its share, this clone is medium-sized (0.01 to 0.1%). The genes are TRBV7-3 and TRBJ2-1; the match to TRBD2 covers 7 bases. The CDR3 is 14 residues long. Trimming took 2 bases from V and 7 from J; bases not matched to a gene: 5. Looked up from germline, CDR1 is SGHTA and CDR2 is FQGTGA. The CDR3 loop is CASSLGGRGNEQFF. In DNA, the CDR3 is TGTGCCAGCAGCTTAGGTGGGAGGGGTAATGAGCAGTTCTTC.

This chain uses TRBV7-9 with TRBJ2-3, with a possible D match to TRBD1 (6 bases). V was clipped by 5 bases and J by 5 bases, with 11 bases between them. Germline V gene data show CDR1 as SEHNR and CDR2 as FQNEAQ (reference sequence). The CDR3 totals 13 residues. The CDR3 region has the DNA TGTGCCAGCAGCCTTCTCAGGGGAGATACGCAGTATTTT. Translated, it gives CASSLLRGDTQYF.

The chain carries TRBV11-2 and TRBJ2-1; a weak D match, TRBD2 (5 bases). V was cut by 6 bases and J by 10 bases, with 13 bases left in between. CDR1 is SGHAT, CDR2 FQNNGV, per germline. This CDR3 has 12 amino acids. CDR3 sequence (DNA): TGTGCCAGCAGTCGATCGGACTGGGAGCAGTTCTTC. Protein: CASSRSDWEQFF.

The rearrangement uses TRBV4-3 and TRBJ2-4; a possible D gene is TRBD2 (5 bases). The CDR3 has 18 amino acids. The germline V gene encodes CDR1 LGHNA and CDR2 YSLEER. V lost 0 bases, J lost 3 bases, and 18 bases lay in between. The CDR3 protein is CASSQEVPGSEGKNIQYF. CDR3 bases: TGCGCCAGCAGCCAAGAAGTCCCCGGATCTGAGGGCAAAAACATTCAGTACTTC.

V usage is TRBV6-5 and J usage is TRBJ1-2; tentative D call: TRBD1 (5 bases). This CDR3 region has 14 residues. Germline CDR1 MNHEY, CDR2 SVGAGI. V was cut by 5 bases and J by 8 bases, with 18 bases left in between. This CDR3 reads CASSRTSYRGGYTF. CDR3 DNA sequence: TGTGCCAGCAGTCGGACATCCTACCGGGGGGGCTACACCTTC.

This clone has a handful of counts. The J gene is TRBJ2-2, the V gene TRBV5-4, with 11 bases aligning to TRBD2. There are 16 residues in the CDR3. With 4 bases clipped from V and 5 bases from J, the junction kept 7 bases outside the gene matches. Germline-derived CDR1 and CDR2 are SGHNT and YYREEE (reference sequence). The CDR3 spells CASSPQLAGVTGELFF. Written as DNA, the CDR3 is TGTGCCAGCAGCCCCCAACTAGCGGGGGTAACCGGGGAGCTGTTTTTT.

The gene calls are TRBV11-2 and TRBJ2-5, with D perhaps TRBD2 (6 bases). Germline V lookup: CDR1 SGHAT, CDR2 FQNNGV. The CDR3 contains 13 residues. V dropped 5 bases and J dropped 3 bases, with 10 bases sitting between them. The CDR3 sequence is CASSKWGEETQYF. As DNA, the CDR3 is TGTGCCAGCAGCAAGTGGGGGGAAGAGACCCAGTACTTC.

This clone occurred a few times. V usage is TRBV9 and J usage is TRBJ2-4, with TRBD2 matching over 8 bases. V lost 4 bases, J lost 7 bases, and 1 base stayed unmatched. CDR3 length: 12 amino acids. Looked up from germline, CDR1 is SGDLS and CDR2 is YYNGEE. CDR3 in amino acids: CASSPGGNIQYF. Here the CDR3 DNA reads TGTGCCAGCAGCCCGGGGGGGAACATTCAGTACTTC.

This chain links TRBV6-1 with TRBJ1-4; 7 bases agree with TRBD1. This CDR3 comprises 14 residues. Germline trimming cut 6 bases from V and 7 bases from J; bases unmatched to any gene: 8. The germline V gene has CDR1 MNHNS and CDR2 SASEGT. In DNA form, the CDR3 reads TGTGCCAGCAGCCCCACAGGGGCGAGTGAAAAACTGTTTTTT. This translates into CASSPTGASEKLFF.

V gene TRBV30 combines with J gene TRBJ2-4, with TRBD2 matching 11 bases. From germline, CDR1 is GTSNPN and CDR2 SVGIG (reference sequence). The CDR3 length is 21 residues. The V and J ends lost 4 bases and 3 bases, in that order; junction bases with no gene match: 23. The CDR3 region has the DNA TGTGCCTGGACCCTCCCGCGACCGGGACTAGCGGAGAAGATGGTCAAAAACATTCAGTACTTC. This encodes CAWTLPRPGLAEKMVKNIQYF. The whole variable domain, filled in from reference TRBV30 and TRBJ2-4, reads SQTIHQWPATLVQPVGSPLSLECTVEGTSNPNLYWYRQAAGRGLQLLFYSVGIGQISSEVPQNLSASRPQDRQFILSSKKLLLSDSGFYLCAWTLPRPGLAEKMVKNIQYFGAGTRLSVL.

The gene calls are TRBV2 and TRBJ1-4; possible D gene TRBD1, 5 bases. From germline, CDR1 is SNHLY and CDR2 FYNNEI. This CDR3 has 12 residues. Trimming removed 9 bases from V and 0 bases from J, with 5 bases in between. CDR3 nucleotides: TGTGCCAGAGGGGCAACTAATGAAAAACTGTTTTTT. Protein: CARGATNEKLFF.

This chain uses TRBV28 with TRBJ2-7; 7 nucleotides line up with TRBD1. The CDR3 length is 14 residues. V was clipped by 3 bases and J by 6 bases; unmatched bases: 8. Per germline, CDR1 MDHEN and CDR2 SYDVKM. This CDR3 is CASSLRTGQSEQYF. In DNA, the CDR3 is TGTGCCAGCAGTTTGAGGACAGGCCAGAGCGAGCAGTACTTC.

This rearrangement joins TRBV28 to TRBJ1-1; no clear D. The ends were cut back, 6 bases at V and 1 base at J, with 15 bases in the middle. The germline gives CDR1 MDHEN, CDR2 SYDVKM. The CDR3 has 15 amino acids. CDR3 amino acids: CASRQNPRGNTEAFF. DNA for the CDR3: TGTGCCAGCAGACAAAACCCCCGGGGGAACACTGAAGCTTTCTTT. Complete variable domain (other parts from reference TRBV28 and TRBJ1-1): DVKVTQSSRYLVKRTGEKVFLECVQDMDHENMFWYRQDPGLGLRLIYFSYDVKMKEKGDIPEGYSVSREKKERFSLILESASTNQTSMYLCASRQNPRGNTEAFFGQGTRLTVV.

The chain uses TRBV19 and TRBJ1-5; TRBD1 matches at 7 bases. The CDR3 length is 14 residues. The junction had 7 bases not matched to a gene; V was cut back by 5 bases and J by 6 bases. Germline CDR1 LNHDA, CDR2 SQIVND (reference sequence). The CDR3 nucleotides are TGTGCCAGTAGTGAAACAGGGGAAGGTCAGCCCCAGCATTTT. Translated: CASSETGEGQPQHF.

CDR3 loop: CASSGGPPTTGELFF. The CDR3 DNA reads TGTGCCAGCAGCGGAGGGCCTCCTACTACCGGGGAGCTGTTTTTT. The rearrangement links TRBV9 to TRBJ2-2, with D possibly being TRBD2 (5 bases). The CDR3 spans 15 residues. V lost 3 bases to trimming and J lost 5 bases, with 14 bases between them. CDR1 SGDLS and CDR2 YYNGEE come from the germline V gene. The full variable domain, its missing parts supplied by reference TRBV9 and TRBJ2-2, is DSGVTQTPKHLITATGQRVTLRCSPRSGDLSVYWYQQSLDQGLQFLIQYYNGEERAKGNILERFSAQQFPDLHSELNLSSLELGDSALYFCASSGGPPTTGELFFGEGSRLTVL.

The chain links TRBV7-8 to TRBJ2-7; D may be TRBD1 (5 bases). CDR3 length: 16 residues. Germline V gene lookup returns CDR1 SGHVS and CDR2 FQNEAQ. V was shortened by 0 bases and J by 3 bases, with 15 bases between the two germline ends. CDR3 DNA: TGTGCCAGCAGCTTAGCGCGCGCCAGGGTGAGCTACGAGCAGTACTTC. Amino acid sequence: CASSLARARVSYEQYF. Combining the CDR3 with reference TRBV7-8 and TRBJ2-7 gives the whole variable domain GAGVSQSPRYKVAKRGQDVALRCDPISGHVSLFWYQQALGQGPEFLTYFQNEAQLDKSGLPSDRFFAERPEGSVSTLKIQRTQQEDSAVYLCASSLARARVSYEQYFGPGTRLTVT.

This clone was recorded only once. The genes are TRBV6-6 and TRBJ1-2; D possibly corresponds to TRBD1 (6 bases). Germline V gene data show CDR1 as MNHNY and CDR2 as SVGAGI (reference sequence). The V end lost 5 bases, the J end lost 4 bases, and 11 bases lay between the germline ends. The CDR3 runs to 13 residues. CDR3 protein: CASSPGAVYGYTF. In DNA, the CDR3 is TGTGCCAGCAGTCCAGGGGCTGTCTATGGCTACACCTTC.

This clone has just one count. V usage is TRBV28 and J usage is TRBJ1-6, with 7 bases fitting TRBD1. V lost 5 bases to trimming and J lost 7 bases; unmatched junction nucleotides: 8. CDR1 and CDR2 (germline): MDHEN, SYDVKM. This CDR3 region has 15 residues. The chain's CDR3 is CASSPPGQLNSPLHF. The CDR3 DNA reads TGTGCCAGCAGTCCCCCGGGACAGCTGAATTCACCCCTCCACTTT. Full variable domain (remainder filled in from reference TRBV28 and TRBJ1-6): DVKVTQSSRYLVKRTGEKVFLECVQDMDHENMFWYRQDPGLGLRLIYFSYDVKMKEKGDIPEGYSVSREKKERFSLILESASTNQTSMYLCASSPPGQLNSPLHFGNGTRLTVT.